The sequence of this T cell receptor beta chain was determined in a study of blood T cells in healthy people across ages. About the study: About one barcoded TCR beta cDNA was captured per two T cells. Study-level results: Any conclusive comparison of naive versus antigen-experienced cells was prevented by using unsorted PBMCs.

CDR3 length: 16 residues. Germline CDR1 DFQATT, CDR2 SNEGSKA (reference sequence). Trimming took 1 base from V and 3 from J, leaving 18 bases between them. This clonotype was seen repeatedly, ten times or more. Its antigen is still unknown. Healthy Caucasians from Russia aged 6 to 90 served as donors. The authors isolated at least 6 million PBMCs per sample. Primers used in a second PCR of roughly 6 to 11 cycles were a sample-barcoded 5' primer and a J-beta primer mix. TCRdb used MiXCR to reprocess the 5' RACE reads, holding one entry per CDR3 protein. The sample has hundreds of thousands of distinct CDR3 sequences, 52% seen once; the top ten hold approximately 12%.

The TCR originated in a woman older than 75 in good health. The chain carries TRBV20-1 and TRBJ2-5, with D perhaps TRBD2 (5 bases). Material for sequencing was blood. The DNA for the CDR3 is TGCAGTGCTAGAGGGGTTGGGAGCGTTTTGAAAGAGACCCAGTACTTC. It codes for CSARGVGSVLKETQYF.